This TCR beta chain was identified in a study of T cells after yellow fever vaccination. Study overall: When fractions had low cell numbers, they were prepared with SMART-Seq v4 Ultra Low Input.

This clonotype was seen only a few times. Its matching antigen is unknown. Researchers made TCR cDNA using 5'RACE template switching, and this step added a universal primer site and UMIs. In TCRdb, the 5' RACE reads were re-called with MiXCR into one record per CDR3 protein. The data contain 250,000 to 350,000 distinct CDR3 sequences, roughly 8.7% of them singletons. Broader study findings: Weaker, the secondary response peaked sooner, at day 5 versus 15.

V dropped 7 bases and J dropped 8 bases, with 21 bases sitting between them. Germline values: CDR1 LGHNT, CDR2 FRNRAP. This CDR3 contains 15 residues. Sequenced here: CD4+ T cells sorted from PBMCs, sampled 5 days after the yellow fever booster vaccination. This TCR was sampled from a man between 18 and 29 years old who received the YFV17D yellow fever vaccine. The chain is built from TRBV12-5 and TRBJ2-1; D may be TRBD2 (6 bases). CDR3 coding DNA: TGTGCTAGTGCCAAGAGCGGGCTAGGAACCGATGAGCAGTTCTTC. Amino acid sequence: CASAKSGLGTDEQFF.